This T cell receptor beta chain was identified in a study of T cell responses to AZD1222 COVID-19 vaccine. Whole-study results and caveats: Donors in the cohort were predominantly white British and more often female, and clonal diversity was possibly underestimated. Increases in Spike-specific TCR breadth and depth were seen after two AZD1222 doses. Repertoires were obtained only post-peak T cell response.

Sequencing used immunoSEQ multiplex PCR; TCRdb keeps in-frame clones, though not all of them. The sample has approximately 120,000 clones, about 90% seen once. Points on this clone: Its antigen is undetermined.

The CDR3 contains 15 residues. V shed 4 bases and J 2 bases; nucleotides not matched to a gene: 6. Germline lookup yields CDR1 SGHAT and CDR2 FQNNGV. Sequences were derived from peripheral blood, sampled on day 0 of AZD1222 vaccination. This chain links TRBV11-2 with TRBJ2-3; 7 bases align to TRBD1. This TCR was recovered from an adult in good health. CDR3 nucleotide sequence: TGTGCCAGCAGCTCTACAGGGGAGAACACAGATACGCAGTATTTT. It specifies CASSSTGENTDTQYF.